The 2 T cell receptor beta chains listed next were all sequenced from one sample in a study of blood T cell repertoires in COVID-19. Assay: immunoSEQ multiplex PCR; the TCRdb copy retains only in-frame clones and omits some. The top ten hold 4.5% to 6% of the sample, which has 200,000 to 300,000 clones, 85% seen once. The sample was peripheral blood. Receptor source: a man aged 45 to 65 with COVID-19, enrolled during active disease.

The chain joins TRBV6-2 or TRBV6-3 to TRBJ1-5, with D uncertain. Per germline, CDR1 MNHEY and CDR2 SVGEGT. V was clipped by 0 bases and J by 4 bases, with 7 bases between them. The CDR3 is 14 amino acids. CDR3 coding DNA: TGTGCCAGCAGTTACTCGACCGGGAATCAGCCCCAGCATTTT. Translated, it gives CASSYSTGNQPQHF.

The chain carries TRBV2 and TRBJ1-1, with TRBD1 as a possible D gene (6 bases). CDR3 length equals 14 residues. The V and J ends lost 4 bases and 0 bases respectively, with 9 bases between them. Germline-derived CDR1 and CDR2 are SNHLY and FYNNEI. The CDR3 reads CASSADSLNTEAFF. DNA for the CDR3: TGTGCCAGCAGTGCGGACAGTCTGAACACTGAAGCTTTCTTT.